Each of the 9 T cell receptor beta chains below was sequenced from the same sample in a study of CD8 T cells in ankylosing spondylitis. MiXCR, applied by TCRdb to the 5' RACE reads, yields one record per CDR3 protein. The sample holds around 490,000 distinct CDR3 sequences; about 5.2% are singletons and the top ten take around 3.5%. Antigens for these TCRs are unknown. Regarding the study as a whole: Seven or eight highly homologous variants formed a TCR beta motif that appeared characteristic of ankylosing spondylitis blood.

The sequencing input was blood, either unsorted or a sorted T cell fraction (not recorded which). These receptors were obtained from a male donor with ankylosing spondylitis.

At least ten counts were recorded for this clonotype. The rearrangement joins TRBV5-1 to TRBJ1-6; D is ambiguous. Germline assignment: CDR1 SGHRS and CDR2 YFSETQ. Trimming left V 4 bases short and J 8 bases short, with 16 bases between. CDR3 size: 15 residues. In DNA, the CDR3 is TGCGCCAGCAGCCGCTCCCGGGTAACAGATTCACCCCTCCACTTT. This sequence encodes CASSRSRVTDSPLHF.

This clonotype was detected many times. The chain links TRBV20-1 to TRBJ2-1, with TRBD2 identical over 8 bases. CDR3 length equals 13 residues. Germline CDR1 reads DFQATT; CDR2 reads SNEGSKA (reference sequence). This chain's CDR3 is CSPRGAVLDEQFF. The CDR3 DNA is TGCAGCCCGCGGGGGGCTGTTCTGGATGAGCAGTTCTTC.

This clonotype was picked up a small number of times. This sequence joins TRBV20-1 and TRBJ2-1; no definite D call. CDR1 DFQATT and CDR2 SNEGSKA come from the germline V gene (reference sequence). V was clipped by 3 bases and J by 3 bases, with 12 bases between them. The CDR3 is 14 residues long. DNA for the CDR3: TGCAGTGCTAGCCACCGAGGAGACTACAATGAGCAGTTCTTC. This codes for CSASHRGDYNEQFF.

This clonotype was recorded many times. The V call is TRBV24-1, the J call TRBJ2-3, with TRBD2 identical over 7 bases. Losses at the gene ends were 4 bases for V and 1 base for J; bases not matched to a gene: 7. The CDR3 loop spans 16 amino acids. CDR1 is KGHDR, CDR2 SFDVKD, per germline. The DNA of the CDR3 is TGTGCCACCAGTGACAAGGGCACTAGCGGCACAGATACGCAGTATTTT. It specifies CATSDKGTSGTDTQYF.

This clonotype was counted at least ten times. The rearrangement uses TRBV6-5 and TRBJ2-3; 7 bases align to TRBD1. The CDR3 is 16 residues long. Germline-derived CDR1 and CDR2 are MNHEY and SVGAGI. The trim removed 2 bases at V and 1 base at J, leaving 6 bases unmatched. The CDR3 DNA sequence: TGTGCCAGCAGTTACCAGGGGGTTGTGGGCACAGATACGCAGTATTTT. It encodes CASSYQGVVGTDTQYF.

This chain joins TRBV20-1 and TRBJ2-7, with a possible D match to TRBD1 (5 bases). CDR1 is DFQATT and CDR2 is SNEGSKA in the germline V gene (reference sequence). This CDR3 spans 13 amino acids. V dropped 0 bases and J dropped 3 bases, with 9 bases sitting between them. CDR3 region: CSAREQAYYEQYF. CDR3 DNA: TGCAGTGCTAGAGAACAGGCGTACTACGAGCAGTACTTC.

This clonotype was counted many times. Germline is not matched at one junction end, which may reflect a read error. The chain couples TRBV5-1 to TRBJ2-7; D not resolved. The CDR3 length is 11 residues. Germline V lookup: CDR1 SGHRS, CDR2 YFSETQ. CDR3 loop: CASSLGYEQYF. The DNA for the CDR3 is TGTGCCAGCAGTTTAGGGTACGAGCAGTACTTC.

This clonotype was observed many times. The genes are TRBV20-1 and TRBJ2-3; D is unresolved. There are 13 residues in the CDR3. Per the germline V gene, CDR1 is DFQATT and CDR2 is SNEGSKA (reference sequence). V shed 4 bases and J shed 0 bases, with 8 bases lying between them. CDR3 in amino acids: CSATLTSTDTQYF. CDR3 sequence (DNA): TGCAGTGCTACTCTCACTAGCACAGATACGCAGTATTTT.

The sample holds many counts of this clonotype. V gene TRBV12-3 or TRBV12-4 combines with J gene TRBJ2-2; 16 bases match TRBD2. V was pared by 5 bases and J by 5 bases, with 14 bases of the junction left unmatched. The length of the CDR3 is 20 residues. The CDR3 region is CASSPHYGTSGGDSTGELFF. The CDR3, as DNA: TGTGCCAGCAGTCCTCACTACGGGACTAGCGGGGGGGACTCGACCGGGGAGCTGTTTTTT.